This record concerns one TCR beta chain sequence. Its antigen remains unknown. The Oncomine TCR Beta short-read assay was applied to DNA of cultured CD4+ T cells. After culture, CD4+ T cells served as the source for genomic DNA extraction. TCRdb itself ran the PCR reads through MiXCR, one entry per CDR3 protein. The sample contains some 21,000 distinct CDR3 sequences, approximately 39% of which appear only once. As to treatment: roughly nine-day PBMC culture with coronavirus spike peptide pools or control peptides (ViraFEST assay). ViraFEST used peptide pools to expand antigen-specific T cells before TCR sequencing. The V end lost 1 base, the J end lost 5 bases, and 15 bases lay between the germline ends. In germline, CDR1 is SGHTA, CDR2 FQGNSA. The CDR3 runs 16 residues. These data are taken from a study of vaccination and CD4 T cells after COVID-19. For the study at large: The cells were exposed to overlapping spike peptides originating from SARS-CoV-2, HCoV-NL63, HCoV-OC43 and HCoV-229E for stimulation.

General observations from the study: Convalescent patients saw a median about 86% of their reactive clones show up only after vaccination.

The chain employs TRBV7-2 and TRBJ2-1; the D gene is possibly TRBD2 (6 bases). This clonotype originated in a human donor with COVID-19. Sample: cultured CD4+ T cells from blood. CDR3 loop: CASSLVGSGLNNEQFF. CDR3 DNA: TGTGCCAGCAGCTTAGTGGGTAGCGGTTTAAACAATGAGCAGTTCTTC.